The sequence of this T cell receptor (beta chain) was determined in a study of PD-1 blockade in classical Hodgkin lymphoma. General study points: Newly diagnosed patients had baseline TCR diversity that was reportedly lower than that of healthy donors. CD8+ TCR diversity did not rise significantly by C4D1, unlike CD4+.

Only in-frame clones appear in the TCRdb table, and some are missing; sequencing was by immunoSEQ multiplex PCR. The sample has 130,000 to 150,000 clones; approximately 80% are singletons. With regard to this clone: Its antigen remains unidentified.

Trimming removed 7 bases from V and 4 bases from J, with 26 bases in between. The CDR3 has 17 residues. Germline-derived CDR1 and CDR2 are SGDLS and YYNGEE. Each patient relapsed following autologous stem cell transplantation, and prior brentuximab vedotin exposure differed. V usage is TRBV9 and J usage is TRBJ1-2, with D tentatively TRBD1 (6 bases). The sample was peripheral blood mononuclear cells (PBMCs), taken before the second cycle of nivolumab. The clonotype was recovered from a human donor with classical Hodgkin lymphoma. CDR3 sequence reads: CASALGAGPRPLYGYTF. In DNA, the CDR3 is TGTGCCAGCGCCCTGGGGGCAGGCCCTCGTCCACTCTATGGCTACACCTTC.